This T cell receptor beta chain comes out of a study of T cells in Graves' hyperthyroidism and ophthalmopathy. This clonotype was seen repeatedly, ten times or more. Looked up from germline, CDR1 is LGHNT and CDR2 is FRNRAP. The CDR3 runs to 18 residues. V gave up 4 bases and J gave up 3 bases, with 22 bases separating them. Amplified TCR beta CDR3 regions derived from RNA transcripts. RT-PCR in the first round (using the HTBI primer set) targeted the TCR CDR3. From the multiplex PCR reads, TCRdb called clonotypes with MiXCR, one entry per CDR3 protein. The table includes 300,000 to 450,000 distinct CDR3 sequences, less than 20% detected once.

Sequenced material: blood. The chain links TRBV12-5 to TRBJ2-1; a possible D gene is TRBD1 (5 bases). The source is a woman aged 18-30 years with Graves' hyperthyroidism that later progressed to Graves' ophthalmopathy. CDR3 in DNA: TGTGCTAGTGGTTCGTATGTTAGCAGGGCACTAAGCTACAATGAGCAGTTCTTC. This sequence encodes CASGSYVSRALSYNEQFF.